The 25 T cell receptor beta chains presented below share a single source sample, sequenced in a study of blood T cell repertoires in COVID-19. Data came from immunoSEQ multiplex PCR; TCRdb stores just in-frame clones and leaves some out. The sample consists of around 130,000 clones, 84% of them appearing once. The sequencing sample was made of PBMCs or T cells enriched from blood (not recorded which). Receptors were obtained from a woman in her twenties or thirties who had recovered from COVID-19.

V and J are TRBV5-1 and TRBJ1-3; D is unresolved. The ends were cut back, 7 bases at V and 0 bases at J, with 14 bases in the middle. This CDR3 has 15 amino acids. The V gene's germline CDR1 is SGHRS and CDR2 YFSETQ. CDR3 sequence (DNA): TGCGCCAGCCGACCTTGGGCGACCTCTGGAAACACCATATATTTT. The encoded protein is CASRPWATSGNTIYF. The full variable domain, with the rest looked up from reference TRBV5-1 and TRBJ1-3, is KAGVTQTPRYLIKTRGQQVTLSCSPISGHRSVSWYQQTPGQGLQFLFEYFSETQRNKGNFPGRFSGRQFSNSRSEMNVSTLELGDSALYLCASRPWATSGNTIYFGEGSWLTVV.

This chain joins TRBV2 and TRBJ2-7; D possibly corresponds to TRBD1 (5 bases). V was clipped by 8 bases and J by 7 bases, with 18 bases between them. From germline, CDR1 is SNHLY and CDR2 FYNNEI. The CDR3 totals 13 residues. The CDR3 loop reads CASGHPSAWEQYF. The CDR3 DNA reads as TGTGCCAGCGGACACCCCTCGGCTTGGGAGCAGTACTTC.

The V gene is TRBV7-9, the J gene TRBJ2-3; 11 bases agree with TRBD2. J gave up 6 bases and V 3 bases, and 5 bases lay outside the gene matches. The germline V gene encodes CDR1 SEHNR and CDR2 FQNEAQ (reference sequence). The CDR3 totals 15 residues. CDR3 loop: CASSLASGRTDTQYF. CDR3 DNA sequence: TGTGCCAGCAGCTTGGCTAGCGGGAGGACCGATACGCAGTATTTT. Filled out from reference TRBV7-9 and TRBJ2-3, the complete variable domain reads DTGVSQNPRHKITKRGQNVTFRCDPISEHNRLYWYRQTLGQGPEFLTYFQNEAQLEKSRLLSDRFSAERPKGSFSTLEIQRTEQGDSAMYLCASSLASGRTDTQYFGPGTRLTVL.

This sequence joins TRBV30 and TRBJ2-7; maybe TRBD2 (6 bases). Germline values: CDR1 GTSNPN, CDR2 SVGIG (reference sequence). The CDR3 covers 17 residues. Trimming cost V 1 base and J 1 base, with 20 bases left between them. Here the CDR3 reads CAWSETPWEVLSYEQYF. CDR3 bases: TGTGCCTGGAGTGAAACCCCATGGGAGGTTCTGTCCTACGAGCAGTACTTC.

The V and J genes are TRBV9 and TRBJ1-2; 12 bases line up with TRBD1. J lost 8 bases, V lost 2 bases, and 4 bases had no gene match. CDR3 size: 14 residues. CDR1 SGDLS and CDR2 YYNGEE come from the germline V gene. CDR3 residues: CASSVGQGARGYTF. The CDR3 DNA reads TGTGCCAGCAGCGTGGGACAGGGGGCGCGAGGCTACACCTTC.

The chain is built from TRBV28 and TRBJ2-3; tentative D call: TRBD2 (5 bases). The CDR3 runs to 15 residues. The ends were cut back, 3 bases at V and 1 base at J, with 11 bases in the middle. Germline CDR1 MDHEN, CDR2 SYDVKM. The DNA of the CDR3 is TGTGCCAGCAGTTTTCGGGGTGGAGGCACAGATACGCAGTATTTT. Amino acid sequence: CASSFRGGGTDTQYF.

V and J are TRBV19 and TRBJ1-1; TRBD1 matches 8 bases. Germline values: CDR1 LNHDA, CDR2 SQIVND (reference sequence). With 6 bases clipped from V and 4 bases from J, the junction kept 10 bases outside the gene matches. This CDR3 spans 15 amino acids. Here the CDR3 DNA reads TGTGCCAGTAGGCGACCCCAGGACAGGGCCACTGAAGCTTTCTTT. This gives the protein CASRRPQDRATEAFF.

The rearrangement links TRBV6-5 to TRBJ1-2; D remains ambiguous. The CDR3 covers 15 residues. The germline CDR1 and CDR2 sequences are MNHEY and SVGAGI. Trimming cost V 7 bases and J 4 bases, with 19 bases left between them. CDR3 protein: CASTPSKKRRYGYTF. CDR3 coding DNA: TGTGCCAGCACGCCTTCTAAGAAGCGTCGCTATGGCTACACCTTC.

This chain connects TRBV4-3 to TRBJ2-1, with 7 bases identical to TRBD2. CDR3 size: 17 residues. The V gene's germline CDR1 is LGHNA and CDR2 YSLEER. With 2 bases clipped from V and 3 bases from J, the junction kept 10 bases outside the gene matches. The CDR3 loop is CASSQRTGGIIYNEQFF. CDR3 DNA: TGCGCCAGCAGCCAACGAACCGGGGGGATAATCTACAATGAGCAGTTCTTC.

The V gene is TRBV7-2, the J gene TRBJ2-2; possible D gene TRBD2, 5 bases. Germline lookup yields CDR1 SGHTA and CDR2 FQGNSA. Trimming removed 7 bases at V and 1 base at J, with 16 bases between. This CDR3 is built from 16 residues. CDR3 nucleotide sequence: TGTGCCAGCACCCCGGGAAGGGCGGGGAACACCGGGGAGCTGTTTTTT. It translates to CASTPGRAGNTGELFF.

The rearrangement joins TRBV30 to TRBJ2-7; a possible D gene is TRBD2 (5 bases). The ends were cut back, 2 bases at V and 7 bases at J, with 15 bases in the middle. The CDR3 length is 13 residues. Germline V gene sequence: CDR1 GTSNPN, CDR2 SVGIG (reference sequence). DNA of the CDR3: TGTGCCTGGAGTCAATCCCTTACGGGGGAGCAGTACTTC. This translates into CAWSQSLTGEQYF. The whole variable domain, filled in from reference TRBV30 and TRBJ2-7, reads SQTIHQWPATLVQPVGSPLSLECTVEGTSNPNLYWYRQAAGRGLQLLFYSVGIGQISSEVPQNLSASRPQDRQFILSSKKLLLSDSGFYLCAWSQSLTGEQYFGPGTRLTVT.

J is TRBJ1-6 and V is TRBV10-3, with 8 bases matching TRBD1. The germline V gene encodes CDR1 ENHRY and CDR2 SYGVKD. J was trimmed by 7 bases and V by 3 bases; bases with no gene match: 8. The CDR3 sequence is 16 residues long. CDR3 DNA: TGTGCCATCAGTGATTCTCAGGGGGCGCGGAATTCACCCCTCCACTTT. Its protein product is CAISDSQGARNSPLHF.

This chain links TRBV28 with TRBJ2-5, with 8 positions matching TRBD1. The V gene's germline CDR1 is MDHEN and CDR2 SYDVKM. The CDR3 extends over 14 amino acids. J was trimmed by 2 bases and V by 5 bases; bases with no gene match: 4. CDR3 sequence reads: CASSQTGVQETQYF. CDR3 DNA sequence: TGTGCCAGCAGTCAGACAGGGGTTCAAGAGACCCAGTACTTC. Using reference TRBV28 and TRBJ2-5 for the parts outside the CDR3, the full variable domain is DVKVTQSSRYLVKRTGEKVFLECVQDMDHENMFWYRQDPGLGLRLIYFSYDVKMKEKGDIPEGYSVSREKKERFSLILESASTNQTSMYLCASSQTGVQETQYFGPGTRLLVL.

The gene calls are TRBV28 and TRBJ2-7; 7 positions match TRBD2. CDR1 is MDHEN and CDR2 is SYDVKM in the germline V gene. CDR3 length: 14 residues. J lost 0 bases, V lost 10 bases, and 9 bases had no gene match. CDR3: CATKKGRVSYEQYF. The CDR3 DNA reads as TGTGCCACAAAAAAGGGGAGGGTCTCCTACGAGCAGTACTTC.

The chain uses TRBV25-1 and TRBJ2-7; 13 bases map to TRBD2. The CDR3 sequence is 18 residues long. J was trimmed by 4 bases and V by 4 bases; bases with no gene match: 13. Germline V gene lookup returns CDR1 MGHDK and CDR2 SYGVNS. CDR3 nucleotide sequence: TGTGCCAGCAGTGTGCCCGACCCGGGACTAGCGGGAATGTACGAGCAGTACTTC. It codes for CASSVPDPGLAGMYEQYF.

Note on this clone: An end of the junction differs from the germline gene, which may be a read error. V and J are TRBV7-2 and TRBJ1-1, with a tentative D call TRBD1 (5 bases). CDR3 length: 11 amino acids. The V gene's germline CDR1 is SGHTA and CDR2 FQGNSA. The CDR3, as DNA: TGTGCCAGCAGCTCGACAGTTTCATTGGTCTTT. It is translated as CASSSTVSLVF.

The J gene is TRBJ1-2, the V gene TRBV15; tentative D call: TRBD1 (6 bases). The CDR3 length is 15 residues. CDR1 is LNHNV and CDR2 is YYDKDF in the germline V gene (reference sequence). V gave up 0 bases and J gave up 3 bases, with 11 bases separating them. CDR3 sequence: CATSREPQGDYGYTF. CDR3 bases: TGTGCCACCAGCAGAGAACCACAGGGTGACTATGGCTACACCTTC. The entire variable domain, with the rest obtained from reference TRBV15 and TRBJ1-2, is as follows: DAMVIQNPRYQVTQFGKPVTLSCSQTLNHNVMYWYQQKSSQAPKLLFHYYDKDFNNEADTPDNFQSRRPNTSFCFLDIRSPGLGDTAMYLCATSREPQGDYGYTFGSGTRLTVV.

The genes are TRBV12-3 or TRBV12-4 and TRBJ2-7; 8 nucleotides align to TRBD1. J lost 3 bases, V lost 3 bases, and 1 base had no gene match. The CDR3 extends over 13 amino acids. The CDR3 spells CASSFGTGYEQYF. The DNA for the CDR3 is TGTGCCAGCAGTTTTGGGACAGGCTACGAGCAGTACTTC.

The rearrangement uses TRBV29-1 and TRBJ2-1; 7 positions agree with TRBD2. The trim removed 2 bases at V and 11 bases at J, leaving 3 bases unmatched. The CDR3 covers 11 residues. Germline loops: CDR1 SQVTM, CDR2 ANQGSEA. The CDR3 here is CSVELGLKQFF. In DNA form, the CDR3 reads TGCAGCGTTGAATTGGGACTAAAGCAGTTCTTC.

The rearrangement links TRBV28 to TRBJ2-7; 10 bases agree with TRBD2. The length of the CDR3 is 15 residues. The junction had 9 bases not matched to a gene; V was cut back by 3 bases and J by 7 bases. CDR1 and CDR2 (germline): MDHEN, SYDVKM. The chain's CDR3 is CASSLIASGSREQYF. The CDR3 nucleotides are TGTGCCAGCAGTTTGATTGCTAGCGGGAGTCGGGAGCAGTACTTC.

This sequence joins TRBV19 and TRBJ1-2, with 7 positions matching TRBD1. V lost 2 bases, J lost 4 bases, and 7 bases stayed unmatched. Germline-derived CDR1 and CDR2 are LNHDA and SQIVND (reference sequence). CDR3 length equals 15 residues. CDR3 nucleotides: TGTGCCAGTAGTATAATCGACAGGGACGCCTATGGCTACACCTTC. It codes for CASSIIDRDAYGYTF.

V is TRBV4-1 and J is TRBJ2-5; 13 bases map to TRBD2. The V segment lost 1 base and the J segment 4 bases; nucleotides outside the gene matches: 3. CDR1 is MGHRA, CDR2 YSYEKL, per germline. The CDR3 totals 16 residues. CDR3 in DNA: TGCGCCAGCAGCCAAGCCCGACTAGCGGGAGGAGAGACCCAGTACTTC. Translated: CASSQARLAGGETQYF.

V gene TRBV28 combines with J gene TRBJ2-1; a possible D gene is TRBD2 (6 bases). CDR1 MDHEN and CDR2 SYDVKM come from the germline V gene. The V gene lost 2 bases and the J gene lost 9 bases, with 8 bases spanning the gap. CDR3 length: 12 amino acids. DNA of the CDR3: TGTGCCAGCAGTTTAAGGCGGGGTGAGCAGTTCTTC. This encodes CASSLRRGEQFF.

The chain recombines TRBV9 with TRBJ1-5, with 8 bases lining up with TRBD1. CDR3 length equals 15 residues. CDR1 is SGDLS, CDR2 YYNGEE, per germline. Trimming took 4 bases from V and 3 from J; bases not matched to a gene: 6. The CDR3 reads CASSSGGVYNQPQHF. The CDR3 bases are TGTGCCAGCAGCTCAGGGGGCGTTTACAATCAGCCCCAGCATTTT.

The J gene is TRBJ1-1, the V gene TRBV6-1; TRBD1 agrees at 8 bases. The CDR3 has 15 residues. The germline CDR1 and CDR2 sequences are MNHNS and SASEGT. V lost 3 bases to trimming and J lost 13 bases; unmatched junction nucleotides: 16. This CDR3 is CASSDRGRRYRGVFF. CDR3 nucleotides: TGTGCCAGCAGTGACAGGGGGCGCAGGTATCGGGGTGTTTTCTTT.